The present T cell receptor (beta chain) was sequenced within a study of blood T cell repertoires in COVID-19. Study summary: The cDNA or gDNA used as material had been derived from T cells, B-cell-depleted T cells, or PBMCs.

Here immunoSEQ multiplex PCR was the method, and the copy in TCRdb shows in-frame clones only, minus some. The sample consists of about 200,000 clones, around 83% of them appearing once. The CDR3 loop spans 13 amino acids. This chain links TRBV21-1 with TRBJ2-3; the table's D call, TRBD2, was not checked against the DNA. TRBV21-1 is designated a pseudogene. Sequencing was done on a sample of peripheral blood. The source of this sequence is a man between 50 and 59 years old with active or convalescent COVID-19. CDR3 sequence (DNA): TGTGCCAGCACCCCGACTATCACAGATACGCAGTATTTT. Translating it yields CASTPTITDTQYF.